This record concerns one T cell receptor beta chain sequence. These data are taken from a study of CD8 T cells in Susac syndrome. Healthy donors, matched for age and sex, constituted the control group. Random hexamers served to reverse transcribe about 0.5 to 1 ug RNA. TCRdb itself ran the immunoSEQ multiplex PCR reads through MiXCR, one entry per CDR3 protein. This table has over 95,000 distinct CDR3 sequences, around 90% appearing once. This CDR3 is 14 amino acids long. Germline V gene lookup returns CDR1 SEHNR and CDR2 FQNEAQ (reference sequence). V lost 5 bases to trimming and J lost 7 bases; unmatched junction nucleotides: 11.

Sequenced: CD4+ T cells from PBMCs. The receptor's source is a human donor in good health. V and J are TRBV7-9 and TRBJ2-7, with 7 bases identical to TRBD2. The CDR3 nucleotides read TGTGCCAGCAGCCCGGCGGGCGGGGGAGGTGAGCAGTACTTC. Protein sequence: CASSPAGGGGEQYF.